The 6 T cell receptor beta chains below come from one sample, sequenced in a study of regulatory T cells in long-lasting Graves disease. Relying on iRepertoire HTBI primers and Arm-PCR of CDR3 regions, the team built TCR beta libraries. TCRdb re-derived calls from the multiplex PCR reads in MiXCR, one entry per CDR3 protein. The sample lists 400,000 to 450,000 distinct CDR3 sequences, 23% occurring once. Documented time point: persistent/refractory GD, antithyroid drugs over 5 years with positive TRAb. From RNA extracted from PBMCs, the TCR library was made. Sequenced material: peripheral blood mononuclear cells (PBMCs), taken when the disease was refractory, from a patient treated with antithyroid drugs. The receptor set was obtained from a female donor with Graves disease.

The table lists this clonotype with a few counts. This rearrangement joins TRBV19 to TRBJ2-6; D gene uncertain. This CDR3 comprises 15 residues. Trimming took off 4 bases at V and 0 bases at J, with 7 bases between the two ends. Germline V gene sequence: CDR1 LNHDA, CDR2 SQIVND (reference sequence). CDR3 residues: CASSKANSGANVLTF. The CDR3 DNA is TGTGCCAGTAGTAAAGCAAACTCTGGGGCCAACGTCCTGACTTTC.

Ten or more counts support this clonotype. This sequence joins TRBV28 and TRBJ1-1, with a weak D call TRBD1 (6 bases). V was trimmed by 6 bases and J by 0 bases, leaving 17 bases between them. The CDR3 consists of 16 residues. In germline, CDR1 is MDHEN, CDR2 SYDVKM. CDR3 coding DNA: TGTGCCAGCAGCCCCGGGGGGGCGGTTATGAACACTGAAGCTTTCTTT. Encoded protein: CASSPGGAVMNTEAFF.

The chain employs TRBV19 and TRBJ2-7; tentatively, D is TRBD1 or TRBD2 (5 bases each). The CDR3 length is 14 residues. Deletions cut 10 bases from V and 0 bases from J, with 16 bases between. Germline CDR1 reads LNHDA; CDR2 reads SQIVND (reference sequence). The DNA of the CDR3 is TGTGCCACGAAAGGGGACCGAAGCTCCTACGAGCAGTACTTC. Residues: CATKGDRSSYEQYF.

In this sample, this clonotype turned up once. A much larger clone sits a single nucleotide away, making a read error possible. The chain is built from TRBV11-1 and TRBJ1-1; 8 bases are shared with TRBD1. The J segment lost 4 bases and the V segment lost 4 bases, leaving 5 bases of the junction unmatched. The germline gives CDR1 SGHAT, CDR2 FQDESV (reference sequence). The CDR3 is made up of 14 amino acids. The CDR3 loop is CASSSGQVSTEAFF. The DNA of the CDR3 is TGTGCCAGCAGCTCGGGACAGGTGAGCACTGAAGCTTTCTTT.

V usage is TRBV3-1 and J usage is TRBJ2-4; no definite D call. CDR3 length: 14 residues. In germline, CDR1 is LGHDT, CDR2 YNNKEL (reference sequence). Trimming left V 0 bases short and J 1 base short, with 4 bases between. As DNA, the CDR3 is TGTGCCAGCAGCCAAGAAGAGGCCAAAAACATTCAGTACTTC. This sequence encodes CASSQEEAKNIQYF.

The chain carries TRBV28 and TRBJ2-5; 9 positions agree with TRBD1. The ends lost 3 bases at V and 3 bases at J; junction bases unmatched: 14. The CDR3 covers 18 residues. Germline CDR1 is MDHEN and CDR2 is SYDVKM. CDR3 region: CASSLGTGMGRAEETQYF. CDR3 DNA: TGTGCCAGCAGTTTGGGGACAGGGATGGGACGGGCAGAAGAGACCCAGTACTTC.